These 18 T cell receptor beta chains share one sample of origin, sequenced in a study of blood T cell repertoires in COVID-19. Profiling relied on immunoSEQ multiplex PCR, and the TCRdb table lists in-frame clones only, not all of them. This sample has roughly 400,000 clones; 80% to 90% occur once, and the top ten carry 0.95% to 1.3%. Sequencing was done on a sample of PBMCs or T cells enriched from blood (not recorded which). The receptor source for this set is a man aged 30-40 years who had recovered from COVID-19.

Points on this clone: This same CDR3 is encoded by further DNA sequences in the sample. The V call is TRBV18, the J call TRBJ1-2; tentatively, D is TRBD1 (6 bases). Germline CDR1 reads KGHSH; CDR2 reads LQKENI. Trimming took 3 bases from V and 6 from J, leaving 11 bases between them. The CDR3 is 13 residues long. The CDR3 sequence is CASSPQGLDGYTF. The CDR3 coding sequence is TGTGCCAGCTCACCTCAGGGGCTCGATGGCTACACCTTC. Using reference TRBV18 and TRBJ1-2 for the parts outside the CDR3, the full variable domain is NAGVMQNPRHLVRRRGQEARLRCSPMKGHSHVYWYRQLPEEGLKFMVYLQKENIIDESGMPKERFSAEFPKEGPSILRIQQVVRGDSAAYFCASSPQGLDGYTFGSGTRLTVV.

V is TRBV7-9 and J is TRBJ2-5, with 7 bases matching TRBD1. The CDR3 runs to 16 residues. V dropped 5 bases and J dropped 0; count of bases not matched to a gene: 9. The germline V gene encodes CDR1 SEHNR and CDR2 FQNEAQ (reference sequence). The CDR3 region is CASSSTDRRYQETQYF. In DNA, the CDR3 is TGTGCCAGCAGCAGTACGGACAGGAGGTACCAAGAGACCCAGTACTTC.

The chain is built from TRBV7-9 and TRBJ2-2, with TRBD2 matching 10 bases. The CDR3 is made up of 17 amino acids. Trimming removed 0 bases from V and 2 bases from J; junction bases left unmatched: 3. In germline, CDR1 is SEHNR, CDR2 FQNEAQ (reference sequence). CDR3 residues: CASSLAGLADNTGELFF. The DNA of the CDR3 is TGTGCCAGCAGCTTAGCCGGACTAGCGGACAACACCGGGGAGCTGTTTTTT.

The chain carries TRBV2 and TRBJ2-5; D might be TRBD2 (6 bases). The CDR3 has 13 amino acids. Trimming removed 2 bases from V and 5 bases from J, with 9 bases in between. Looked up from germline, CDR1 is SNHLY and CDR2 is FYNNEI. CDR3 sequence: CASSERRVETQYF. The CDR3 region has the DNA TGTGCCAGCAGTGAAAGGAGGGTCGAGACCCAGTACTTC.

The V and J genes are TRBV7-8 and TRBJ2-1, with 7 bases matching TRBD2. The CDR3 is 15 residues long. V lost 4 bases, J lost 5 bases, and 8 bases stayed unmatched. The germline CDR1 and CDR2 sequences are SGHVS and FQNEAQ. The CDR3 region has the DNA TGTGCCAGCAGCTGGACTAGGGCTACACACAATGAGCAGTTCTTC. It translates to CASSWTRATHNEQFF.

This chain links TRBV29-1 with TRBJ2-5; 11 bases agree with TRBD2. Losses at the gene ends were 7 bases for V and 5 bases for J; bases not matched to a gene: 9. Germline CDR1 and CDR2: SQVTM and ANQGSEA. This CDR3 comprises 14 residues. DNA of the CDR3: TGCAGCGGCGCTACTAGCGGGAGTTCTGAGACCCAGTACTTC. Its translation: CSGATSGSSETQYF.

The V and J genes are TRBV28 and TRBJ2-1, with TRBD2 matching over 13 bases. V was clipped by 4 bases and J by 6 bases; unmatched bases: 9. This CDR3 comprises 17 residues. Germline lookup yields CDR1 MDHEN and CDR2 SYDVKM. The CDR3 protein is CASSSRTSGSLANEQFF. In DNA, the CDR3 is TGTGCCAGCAGTTCCCGGACTAGCGGGAGTCTTGCCAATGAGCAGTTCTTC.

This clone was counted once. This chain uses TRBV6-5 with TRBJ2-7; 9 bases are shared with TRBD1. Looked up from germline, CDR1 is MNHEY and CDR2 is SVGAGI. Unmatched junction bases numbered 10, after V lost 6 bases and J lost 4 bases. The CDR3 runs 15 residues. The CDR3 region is CASSDPGTGSYEQYF. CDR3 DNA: TGTGCCAGCAGCGATCCCGGGACAGGGTCTTACGAGCAGTACTTC.

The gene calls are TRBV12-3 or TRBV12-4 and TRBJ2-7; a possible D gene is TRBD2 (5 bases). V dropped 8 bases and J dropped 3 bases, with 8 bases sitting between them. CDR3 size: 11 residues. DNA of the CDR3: TGTGCCAGCGCGGACTTCTACGAGCAGTACTTC. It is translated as CASADFYEQYF.

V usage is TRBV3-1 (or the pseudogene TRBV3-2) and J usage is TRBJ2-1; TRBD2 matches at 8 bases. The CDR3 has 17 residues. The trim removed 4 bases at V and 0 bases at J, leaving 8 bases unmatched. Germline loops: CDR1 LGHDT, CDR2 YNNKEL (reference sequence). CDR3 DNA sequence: TGTGCCAGCAGCCCTAGGGGCGGGGGGAGCTCCTACAATGAGCAGTTCTTC. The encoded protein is CASSPRGGGSSYNEQFF.

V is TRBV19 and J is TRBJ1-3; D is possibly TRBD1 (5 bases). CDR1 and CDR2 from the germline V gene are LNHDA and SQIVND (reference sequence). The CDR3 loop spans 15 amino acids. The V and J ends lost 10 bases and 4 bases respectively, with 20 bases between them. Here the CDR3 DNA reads TGTGCCACCAAAATAGGGGATCTGTCGGGAAACACCATATATTTT. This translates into CATKIGDLSGNTIYF. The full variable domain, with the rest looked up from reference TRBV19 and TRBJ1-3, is DGGITQSPKYLFRKEGQNVTLSCEQNLNHDAMYWYRQDPGQGLRLIYYSQIVNDFQKGDIAEGYSVSREKKESFPLTVTSAQKNPTAFYLCATKIGDLSGNTIYFGEGSWLTVV.

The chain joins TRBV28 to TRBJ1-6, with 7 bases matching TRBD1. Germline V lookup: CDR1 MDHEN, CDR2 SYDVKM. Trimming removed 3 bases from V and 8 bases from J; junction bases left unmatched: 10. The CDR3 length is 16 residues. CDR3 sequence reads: CASSFTGTDIYSPLHF. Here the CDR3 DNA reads TGTGCCAGCAGTTTTACCGGGACAGATATTTATTCACCCCTCCACTTT.

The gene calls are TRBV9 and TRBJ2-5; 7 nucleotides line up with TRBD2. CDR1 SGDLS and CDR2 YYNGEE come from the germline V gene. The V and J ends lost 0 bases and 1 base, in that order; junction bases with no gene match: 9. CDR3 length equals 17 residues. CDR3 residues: CASSVDKTTSIQETQYF. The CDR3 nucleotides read TGTGCCAGCAGCGTAGATAAAACGACTAGCATCCAAGAGACCCAGTACTTC.

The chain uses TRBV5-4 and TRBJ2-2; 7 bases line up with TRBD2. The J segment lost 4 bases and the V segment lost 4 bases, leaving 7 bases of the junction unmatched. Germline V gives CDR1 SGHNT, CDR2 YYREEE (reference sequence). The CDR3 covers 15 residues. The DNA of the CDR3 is TGTGCCAGCAGCCAACCGGGACTAAGCACCGGGGAGCTGTTTTTT. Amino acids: CASSQPGLSTGELFF.

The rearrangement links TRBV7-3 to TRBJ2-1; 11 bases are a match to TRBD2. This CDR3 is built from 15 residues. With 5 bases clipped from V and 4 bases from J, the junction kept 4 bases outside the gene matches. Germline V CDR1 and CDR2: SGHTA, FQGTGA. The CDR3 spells CASSMGLAAYNEQFF. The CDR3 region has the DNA TGTGCCAGCAGCATGGGACTAGCGGCTTACAATGAGCAGTTCTTC.

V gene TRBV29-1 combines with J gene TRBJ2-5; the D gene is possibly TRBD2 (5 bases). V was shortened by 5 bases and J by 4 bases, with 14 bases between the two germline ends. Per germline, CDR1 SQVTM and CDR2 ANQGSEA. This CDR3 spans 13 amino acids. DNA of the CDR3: TGCAGCGTTACCGGGGAAACCGGAGAGACCCAGTACTTC. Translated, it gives CSVTGETGETQYF.

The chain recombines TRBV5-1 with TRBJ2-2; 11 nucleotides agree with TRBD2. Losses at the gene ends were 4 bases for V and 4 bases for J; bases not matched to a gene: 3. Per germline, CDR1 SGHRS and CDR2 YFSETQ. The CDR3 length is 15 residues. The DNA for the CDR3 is TGCGCCAGCAGCGGGACTAGCGGCAGCACCGGGGAGCTGTTTTTT. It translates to CASSGTSGSTGELFF.

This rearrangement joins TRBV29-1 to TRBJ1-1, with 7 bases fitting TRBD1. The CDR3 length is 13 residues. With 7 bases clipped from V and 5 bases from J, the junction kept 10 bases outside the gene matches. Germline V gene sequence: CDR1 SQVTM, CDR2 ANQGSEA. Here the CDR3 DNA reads TGCAGCGCAGCCACAGGGGCGCGGACTGAAGCTTTCTTT. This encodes CSAATGARTEAFF.